The next 30 T cell receptor beta chains were all read from a single sample in a study of cytomegalovirus exposure and HLA in healthy donors. Primers included in the PCR were 60 Vbeta and 13 Jbeta primers. Assay used: immunoSEQ multiplex PCR; TCRdb lists only in-frame clones, some missing. Among roughly 87,000 clones, 79% were seen once, and the ten largest hold about 15%. Input material: PBMCs. The receptors were gathered from a middle-aged woman in good health and CMV-seropositive.

V usage is TRBV2 and J usage is TRBJ2-7; 7 bases map to TRBD2. V shed 4 bases, J shed 7 bases, and the junction held 16 bases outside the gene matches. The germline V gene has CDR1 SNHLY and CDR2 FYNNEI. This CDR3 contains 16 residues. CDR3 region: CASSAQGGLVSGEQYF. DNA of the CDR3: TGTGCCAGCAGTGCCCAGGGTGGACTAGTGTCGGGTGAGCAGTACTTC.

The V gene is TRBV5-1, the J gene TRBJ2-7; 11 positions match TRBD2. There are 17 residues in the CDR3. CDR1 and CDR2 from the germline V gene are SGHRS and YFSETQ. V shed 1 base, J shed 3 bases, and the junction held 9 bases outside the gene matches. The CDR3 region is CASSLMASGGYHYEQYF. CDR3 nucleotide sequence: TGCGCCAGCAGCTTGATGGCTAGCGGGGGGTACCACTACGAGCAGTACTTC.

The chain joins TRBV6-1 to TRBJ2-7; 9 bases line up with TRBD1. Trimming removed 6 bases from V and 2 bases from J; junction bases left unmatched: 5. The CDR3 extends over 14 amino acids. Germline V gives CDR1 MNHNS, CDR2 SASEGT. The CDR3 region is CASSPDRGTYEQYF. CDR3 nucleotide sequence: TGTGCCAGCAGCCCCGACAGGGGGACCTACGAGCAGTACTTC.

This chain links TRBV5-1 with TRBJ1-4; 8 nucleotides agree with TRBD1. J was trimmed by 7 bases and V by 2 bases; bases with no gene match: 7. CDR3 length: 15 residues. The germline V gene encodes CDR1 SGHRS and CDR2 YFSETQ. The CDR3, as DNA: TGCGCCAGCAGCTTTTCAGGGGGCCCAGGTGAAAAACTGTTTTTT. It yields the protein CASSFSGGPGEKLFF.

This clone was picked up one time. The chain recombines TRBV18 with TRBJ1-3; D is possibly TRBD1 (5 bases). The CDR3 is made up of 15 amino acids. Trimming pared 4 bases from V and 2 bases from J, leaving 12 bases between. The germline V gene has CDR1 KGHSH and CDR2 LQKENI. In nucleotides, the CDR3 is TGTGCCAGCTCACGTCGTGAGACAGCTGGAAACACCATATATTTT. Residues: CASSRRETAGNTIYF.

CDR3 sequence reads: CASSIDSYTGELFF. As DNA, the CDR3 is TGTGCCAGTAGTATTGACTCCTACACCGGGGAGCTGTTTTTT. The J gene is TRBJ2-2, the V gene TRBV19; D uncertain. The length of the CDR3 is 14 residues. CDR1 is LNHDA and CDR2 is SQIVND in the germline V gene (reference sequence). Trimming shortened V by 3 bases and J by 3 bases, and 8 bases separated the two germline ends. Based on the CDR3 plus reference TRBV19 and TRBJ2-2, the full variable domain is DGGITQSPKYLFRKEGQNVTLSCEQNLNHDAMYWYRQDPGQGLRLIYYSQIVNDFQKGDIAEGYSVSREKKESFPLTVTSAQKNPTAFYLCASSIDSYTGELFFGEGSRLTVL.

The chain is built from TRBV4-1 and TRBJ2-5, with TRBD1 matching over 9 bases. V gave up 2 bases and J gave up 5 bases; unmatched junction bases: 6. Germline V gene sequence: CDR1 MGHRA, CDR2 YSYEKL. The CDR3 length is 15 residues. The chain's CDR3 is CASSQPDRGRETQYF. In DNA, the CDR3 is TGCGCCAGCAGCCAACCGGACAGGGGACGGGAGACCCAGTACTTC.

This clone was seen once. The genes are TRBV5-1 and TRBJ2-1; 10 bases are a match to TRBD1. J was trimmed by 7 bases and V by 2 bases; bases with no gene match: 6. Germline V gives CDR1 SGHRS, CDR2 YFSETQ. The CDR3 length is 15 residues. The CDR3 coding sequence is TGCGCCAGCAGCTTAAGACAGGGGGCGAGGAATGAGCAGTTCTTC. Amino acids: CASSLRQGARNEQFF.

The chain carries TRBV18 and TRBJ1-1, with D hard to call. The germline V and J ends were trimmed by 6 bases and 4 bases, with 18 bases remaining between them. The CDR3 is made up of 15 amino acids. CDR1 is KGHSH and CDR2 is LQKENI in the germline V gene. The CDR3 spells CASSLPIYGGTEAFF. CDR3 coding DNA: TGTGCCAGCTCTCTCCCAATTTACGGTGGCACTGAAGCTTTCTTT.

CDR3 bases: TGTGCCAGCAGCCAGGGACTAGCGGTTGCAGATACGCAGTATTTT. Its translation is CASSQGLAVADTQYF. The gene calls are TRBV7-9 and TRBJ2-3; 11 bases map to TRBD2. This CDR3 is built from 15 residues. Germline V lookup: CDR1 SEHNR, CDR2 FQNEAQ (reference sequence). Losses at the gene ends were 5 bases for V and 4 bases for J; bases not matched to a gene: 5.

CDR3 residues: CAWSRQGDSPLHF. In DNA, the CDR3 is TGTGCCTGGAGTAGACAGGGTGATTCACCCCTCCACTTT. The J gene is TRBJ1-6, the V gene TRBV30; 7 bases agree with TRBD1. V shed 2 bases, J shed 8 bases, and the junction held 3 bases outside the gene matches. The CDR3 is made up of 13 amino acids. Germline V CDR1 and CDR2: GTSNPN, SVGIG (reference sequence).

V and J are TRBV6-1 and TRBJ1-2, with 7 bases aligning to TRBD1. Germline loops: CDR1 MNHNS, CDR2 SASEGT. The trim removed 6 bases at V and 3 bases at J, leaving 7 bases unmatched. The CDR3 totals 14 residues. The CDR3 sequence is CASRKGGADYGYTF. In nucleotides, the CDR3 is TGTGCCAGCAGGAAAGGGGGCGCAGACTATGGCTACACCTTC.

Only one count was recorded for this clone. The chain has TRBV5-1 and TRBJ2-5; weak D call: TRBD2 (5 bases). Trimming took 4 bases from V and 4 from J, leaving 17 bases between them. CDR3 length: 15 residues. Per the germline V gene, CDR1 is SGHRS and CDR2 is YFSETQ. The CDR3 is CASSPRAPPGETQYF. DNA for the CDR3: TGCGCCAGCAGCCCGCGGGCCCCCCCCGGAGAGACCCAGTACTTC.

This clone was counted a single time. The V and J genes are TRBV19 and TRBJ1-6; D unresolved. Trimming left V 4 bases short and J 6 bases short, with 13 bases between. CDR1 and CDR2 from the germline V gene are LNHDA and SQIVND (reference sequence). The CDR3 has 15 amino acids. CDR3 residues: CASSTPIGGNSPLHF. The CDR3 DNA reads TGTGCCAGTAGTACCCCAATCGGCGGTAATTCACCCCTCCACTTT.

The rearrangement joins TRBV29-1 to TRBJ1-1; 7 nucleotides agree with TRBD1. V lost 7 bases to trimming and J lost 0 bases; unmatched junction nucleotides: 8. Germline V CDR1 and CDR2: SQVTM, ANQGSEA. The CDR3 sequence is 14 residues long. CDR3 in amino acids: CSATPGQMNTEAFF. The CDR3 bases are TGCAGCGCTACACCGGGACAGATGAACACTGAAGCTTTCTTT.

The chain has TRBV5-1 and TRBJ2-7, with a tentative D call TRBD1 (5 bases). The V and J ends lost 1 base and 7 bases respectively, with 18 bases between them. The CDR3 is made up of 15 amino acids. Per the germline V gene, CDR1 is SGHRS and CDR2 is YFSETQ. The CDR3, as DNA: TGCGCCAGCAGCTTGAACAGGATGGAGATGGGGGAGCAGTACTTC. Residues: CASSLNRMEMGEQYF. The full variable domain, with the rest looked up from reference TRBV5-1 and TRBJ2-7, is KAGVTQTPRYLIKTRGQQVTLSCSPISGHRSVSWYQQTPGQGLQFLFEYFSETQRNKGNFPGRFSGRQFSNSRSEMNVSTLELGDSALYLCASSLNRMEMGEQYFGPGTRLTVT.

This clone showed up just a few times. CDR3 loop: CASSGSYEQYF. The CDR3 DNA is TGTGCCAGCAGCGGGAGTTACGAGCAGTACTTC. The chain links TRBV7-9 to TRBJ2-7; D might be TRBD2 (5 bases). The CDR3 covers 11 residues. Trimming left V 5 bases short and J 4 bases short, with 6 bases between. Germline V CDR1 and CDR2: SEHNR, FQNEAQ (reference sequence).

The chain is built from TRBV6-5 and TRBJ2-1; the match to TRBD2 covers 11 bases. The CDR3 covers 15 residues. Germline V gene lookup returns CDR1 MNHEY and CDR2 SVGAGI. Germline trimming cut 2 bases from V and 4 bases from J; bases unmatched to any gene: 1. Here the CDR3 DNA reads TGTGCCAGCAGTTACGGGACTAGCGGATACAATGAGCAGTTCTTC. Its protein product is CASSYGTSGYNEQFF.

The chain has TRBV29-1 and TRBJ1-4; D perhaps matches TRBD1 (6 bases). This CDR3 has 15 amino acids. Germline CDR1 reads SQVTM; CDR2 reads ANQGSEA. Trimming took 4 bases from V and 8 from J, leaving 20 bases between them. CDR3 DNA sequence: TGCAGCGTTGTGGTAAAGGGGGAGGGCTGGGAAAAACTGTTTTTT. Translation gives CSVVVKGEGWEKLFF.

The chain recombines TRBV18 with TRBJ2-5; D is perhaps TRBD2 (5 bases). Germline V lookup: CDR1 KGHSH, CDR2 LQKENI. The length of the CDR3 is 14 residues. V lost 1 base and J lost 5, with 11 bases in between. The CDR3 sequence: CASSPLGVRETQYF. The CDR3 region has the DNA TGTGCCAGCTCACCACTGGGAGTACGGGAGACCCAGTACTTC. The complete variable domain, with remaining parts taken from reference TRBV18 and TRBJ2-5, reads NAGVMQNPRHLVRRRGQEARLRCSPMKGHSHVYWYRQLPEEGLKFMVYLQKENIIDESGMPKERFSAEFPKEGPSILRIQQVVRGDSAAYFCASSPLGVRETQYFGPGTRLLVL.

In DNA, the CDR3 is TGTGCCAGCAGCTTGTCCTCGGGGTCGACCCAGTACTTC. It specifies CASSLSSGSTQYF. The chain employs TRBV7-3 and TRBJ2-5, with D perhaps TRBD2 (5 bases). V lost 3 bases and J 7 bases, leaving 12 bases between the germline ends. The V gene's germline CDR1 is SGHTA and CDR2 FQGTGA. The CDR3 is 13 residues long.

This clone was detected only once. The rearrangement uses TRBV30 and TRBJ2-2; 7 nucleotides align to TRBD2. Germline V gives CDR1 GTSNPN, CDR2 SVGIG (reference sequence). The CDR3 has 15 amino acids. J gave up 4 bases and V 3 bases, and 8 bases lay outside the gene matches. The CDR3 DNA sequence: TGTGCCTGGAGGGGGGTCGAGCGGGGCACCGGGGAGCTGTTTTTT. Residues: CAWRGVERGTGELFF.

J is TRBJ2-7 and V is TRBV13; 9 nucleotides match TRBD2. This CDR3 spans 18 amino acids. Germline CDR1 is PRHDT and CDR2 is FYEKMQ (reference sequence). V lost 5 bases and J lost 0; bases outside the gene matches: 14. The CDR3 sequence: CASSRTISGGFSSYEQYF. In DNA form, the CDR3 reads TGTGCCAGCAGCCGAACGATTAGCGGGGGTTTCAGCTCCTACGAGCAGTACTTC.

The genes are TRBV4-1 and TRBJ2-7; D is possibly TRBD1 (6 bases). The V gene lost 1 base and the J gene lost 5 bases, with 18 bases spanning the gap. The germline V gene has CDR1 MGHRA and CDR2 YSYEKL. The CDR3 length is 16 residues. The CDR3 spells CASSQGEAGVGDEQYF. The CDR3, as DNA: TGCGCCAGCAGCCAAGGTGAGGCAGGGGTAGGGGACGAGCAGTACTTC.

The chain links TRBV6-1 to TRBJ2-5, with 7 positions matching TRBD2. J lost 2 bases, V lost 3 bases, and 9 bases had no gene match. Germline CDR1 and CDR2: MNHNS and SASEGT. The CDR3 totals 16 residues. The CDR3 nucleotides are TGTGCCAGCAGTGAGCGGGGGTTTGGGCGGCAAGAGACCCAGTACTTC. It translates to CASSERGFGRQETQYF.

This clone was seen only a few times. The rearrangement joins TRBV5-1 to TRBJ1-5; possible D gene TRBD1, 6 bases. Looked up from germline, CDR1 is SGHRS and CDR2 is YFSETQ. Trimming stripped 1 base from V and 7 bases from J, with 15 bases between. This CDR3 has 15 amino acids. CDR3 protein: CASSLSAGAGQPQHF. CDR3 DNA sequence: TGCGCCAGCAGCTTGTCCGCAGGGGCCGGGCAGCCCCAGCATTTT.

This clone was observed a single time. J is TRBJ1-2 and V is TRBV6-5; D is unresolved. V was trimmed by 5 bases and J by 1 base, leaving 5 bases between them. Germline CDR1 is MNHEY and CDR2 is SVGAGI. This CDR3 comprises 12 residues. CDR3 sequence (DNA): TGTGCCAGCAGTCGGTTTAACTATGGCTACACCTTC. Encoded protein: CASSRFNYGYTF.

This CDR3 is CASSLGPSGSYEQYF. The DNA for the CDR3 is TGTGCCAGCAGCTTGGGCCCTAGCGGGAGCTACGAGCAGTACTTC. This chain uses TRBV5-6 with TRBJ2-7, with TRBD2 matching over 10 bases. This CDR3 has 15 residues. The junction had 3 bases not matched to a gene; V was cut back by 0 bases and J by 3 bases. Germline V lookup: CDR1 SGHDT, CDR2 YYEEEE.

The chain links TRBV19 to TRBJ1-2, with D perhaps TRBD1 (5 bases). The CDR3 sequence is 12 residues long. Trimming pared 3 bases from V and 4 bases from J, leaving 6 bases between. Germline V gene lookup returns CDR1 LNHDA and CDR2 SQIVND (reference sequence). CDR3 amino acids: CASSIDSYGYTF. The DNA of the CDR3 is TGTGCCAGTAGTATCGACAGCTATGGCTACACCTTC. Looking up the rest from reference TRBV19 and TRBJ1-2 gives the full variable domain: DGGITQSPKYLFRKEGQNVTLSCEQNLNHDAMYWYRQDPGQGLRLIYYSQIVNDFQKGDIAEGYSVSREKKESFPLTVTSAQKNPTAFYLCASSIDSYGYTFGSGTRLTVV.

The V call is TRBV5-4, the J call TRBJ1-4, with 9 bases lining up with TRBD1. The ends lost 5 bases at V and 5 bases at J; junction bases unmatched: 7. The CDR3 is made up of 15 amino acids. Germline assignment: CDR1 SGHNT and CDR2 YYREEE (reference sequence). CDR3 sequence reads: CASSLTGTGNEKLFF. In DNA, the CDR3 is TGTGCCAGCAGTTTGACCGGGACAGGGAATGAAAAACTGTTTTTT.